The 25 T cell receptor beta chains listed next were all sequenced from one sample in a study of blood T cell repertoires in COVID-19. Assay: immunoSEQ multiplex PCR; the TCRdb copy retains only in-frame clones and omits some. The sample yields roughly 200,000 clones, 80% to 90% seen once. The sequencing sample was made of PBMCs or T cells enriched from blood (not recorded which). Every receptor here comes from a man aged 40-49 years who had recovered from COVID-19.

This clone came up a few times. J is TRBJ2-7 and V is TRBV6-6; 7 bases map to TRBD2. The germline gives CDR1 MNHNY, CDR2 SVGAGI (reference sequence). The CDR3 is made up of 14 amino acids. The V and J ends lost 0 bases and 2 bases, in that order; junction bases with no gene match: 1. The CDR3 region is CASSYSLAAYEQYV. CDR3 nucleotides: TGTGCCAGCAGTTACTCCCTAGCGGCCTACGAGCAGTACGTC.

The V call is TRBV19, the J call TRBJ1-3; D is ambiguous. This CDR3 region has 15 residues. Germline CDR1 is LNHDA and CDR2 is SQIVND (reference sequence). V lost 6 bases, J lost 0 bases, and 12 bases lay in between. The CDR3 sequence is CASSIRTFSGNTIYF. The CDR3 DNA follows: TGTGCCAGTAGCATCCGTACTTTCTCTGGAAACACCATATATTTT.

V usage is TRBV28 and J usage is TRBJ2-5, with TRBD2 identical over 7 bases. The CDR3 is 16 residues long. V lost 2 bases to trimming and J lost 4 bases; unmatched junction nucleotides: 10. Germline V gene lookup returns CDR1 MDHEN and CDR2 SYDVKM. CDR3 protein: CASSLTLGGGRETQYF. DNA for the CDR3: TGTGCCAGCAGTTTAACCCTGGGGGGGGGAAGAGAGACCCAGTACTTC. Full variable domain (remainder filled in from reference TRBV28 and TRBJ2-5): DVKVTQSSRYLVKRTGEKVFLECVQDMDHENMFWYRQDPGLGLRLIYFSYDVKMKEKGDIPEGYSVSREKKERFSLILESASTNQTSMYLCASSLTLGGGRETQYFGPGTRLLVL.

V is TRBV28 and J is TRBJ1-5, with a weak D call TRBD1 (6 bases). This CDR3 spans 14 amino acids. The germline CDR1 and CDR2 sequences are MDHEN and SYDVKM. V lost 6 bases and J lost 7, with 16 bases in between. CDR3 region: CASRPNRVTQPQHF. CDR3 coding DNA: TGTGCCAGCAGGCCCAACAGGGTAACGCAGCCCCAGCATTTT.

V and J are TRBV6-5 and TRBJ1-1, with a tentative D call TRBD1 (5 bases). Germline-derived CDR1 and CDR2 are MNHEY and SVGAGI. CDR3 length: 16 residues. V dropped 3 bases and J dropped 0 bases, with 14 bases sitting between them. CDR3 loop: CASSYRAGAMNTEAFF. The CDR3 nucleotides are TGTGCCAGCAGTTATAGAGCTGGGGCCATGAACACTGAAGCTTTCTTT.

CDR3 sequence: CASSLTGGAVNGELFF. The CDR3 region has the DNA TGTGCCAGCAGCTTAACAGGGGGCGCAGTGAACGGGGAGCTGTTTTTT. The V gene is TRBV5-6, the J gene TRBJ2-2, with TRBD1 identical over 9 bases. The CDR3 is made up of 16 amino acids. Per the germline V gene, CDR1 is SGHDT and CDR2 is YYEEEE. Trimming at V came to 2 bases and at J to 7 bases, leaving 9 bases not matched to a gene.

J is TRBJ2-7 and V is TRBV20-1; D gene uncertain. The CDR3 consists of 12 residues. Deletions cut 3 bases from V and 6 bases from J, with 12 bases between. CDR1 is DFQATT and CDR2 is SNEGSKA in the germline V gene (reference sequence). The CDR3 DNA reads TGCAGTGCTAGTAATATCGCGTCCGAGCAGTACGTC. Translation: CSASNIASEQYV.

This clone occurred once. The rearrangement uses TRBV5-1 and TRBJ2-7; D may be TRBD1 (5 bases). Trimming left V 4 bases short and J 1 base short, with 9 bases between. The CDR3 is made up of 13 amino acids. The germline V gene encodes CDR1 SGHRS and CDR2 YFSETQ. The CDR3 loop reads CASSVGESYEQYF. The CDR3 DNA reads TGCGCCAGCAGCGTAGGGGAATCCTACGAGCAGTACTTC.

CDR3 in DNA: TGTGCCAGCAGCCCGGGACCCGCGGGGTCCTATACGCAGTATTTT. Its protein product is CASSPGPAGSYTQYF. The V and J genes are TRBV7-2 and TRBJ2-3; weak D call: TRBD2 (6 bases). Trimming took off 5 bases at V and 7 bases at J, with 19 bases between the two ends. The length of the CDR3 is 15 residues. Germline CDR1 is SGHTA and CDR2 is FQGNSA.

The chain combines TRBV2 with TRBJ2-2, with 8 positions matching TRBD2. This CDR3 contains 14 residues. The trim removed 7 bases at V and 6 bases at J, leaving 7 bases unmatched. Germline lookup yields CDR1 SNHLY and CDR2 FYNNEI. The CDR3 DNA is TGTGCCAGCAACCACCGGGAGGGTCCCGGGGAGCTGTTTTTT. It is translated as CASNHREGPGELFF.

The chain couples TRBV5-1 to TRBJ1-2; the match to TRBD1 covers 9 bases. V lost 2 bases and J lost 6; bases outside the gene matches: 8. Germline CDR1 reads SGHRS; CDR2 reads YFSETQ. The length of the CDR3 is 15 residues. The CDR3 DNA reads as TGCGCCAGCAGCTTATTCGGGACAGGGAATCATGGCTACACCTTC. Translation: CASSLFGTGNHGYTF. Filled out from reference TRBV5-1 and TRBJ1-2, the complete variable domain reads KAGVTQTPRYLIKTRGQQVTLSCSPISGHRSVSWYQQTPGQGLQFLFEYFSETQRNKGNFPGRFSGRQFSNSRSEMNVSTLELGDSALYLCASSLFGTGNHGYTFGSGTRLTVV.

This clone was picked up many times. The chain links TRBV28 to TRBJ1-1, with 7 positions matching TRBD1. CDR1 is MDHEN, CDR2 SYDVKM, per germline. This CDR3 has 17 amino acids. J was trimmed by 1 base and V by 3 bases; bases with no gene match: 11. CDR3 sequence: CASSFGGAGGTNTEAFF. CDR3 in DNA: TGTGCCAGCAGTTTCGGTGGGGCAGGGGGAACGAACACTGAAGCTTTCTTT.

The rearrangement joins TRBV18 to TRBJ1-4; no clear D. The CDR3 extends over 14 amino acids. V was trimmed by 8 bases and J by 0 bases, leaving 10 bases between them. Per the germline V gene, CDR1 is KGHSH and CDR2 is LQKENI. CDR3 nucleotides: TGTGCCAGCACCCGGGATGCAACTAATGAAAAACTGTTTTTT. Translating gives CASTRDATNEKLFF.

The CDR3 DNA reads as TGTGCCACCAGCAGGAGAGGTGACGGGGAGCTGTTTTTT. Protein: CATSRRGDGELFF. The chain uses TRBV15 and TRBJ2-2, with no clear D. This CDR3 has 13 amino acids. The germline V gene has CDR1 LNHNV and CDR2 YYDKDF (reference sequence). Trimming pared 3 bases from V and 7 bases from J, leaving 9 bases between. Variable domain in full (rest from reference TRBV15 and TRBJ2-2): DAMVIQNPRYQVTQFGKPVTLSCSQTLNHNVMYWYQQKSSQAPKLLFHYYDKDFNNEADTPDNFQSRRPNTSFCFLDIRSPGLGDTAMYLCATSRRGDGELFFGEGSRLTVL.

This chain uses TRBV28 with TRBJ1-5; D possibly corresponds to TRBD1 (5 bases). CDR1 and CDR2 (germline): MDHEN, SYDVKM. This CDR3 has 13 amino acids. Trimming cost V 8 bases and J 6 bases, with 14 bases left between them. This CDR3 is CASVRGEGQPQHF. CDR3 DNA: TGTGCCAGCGTCCGGGGGGAAGGTCAGCCCCAGCATTTT.

V gene TRBV30 combines with J gene TRBJ2-3; 8 nucleotides match TRBD2. The CDR3 spans 15 residues. After removal of 3 bases from V and 0 bases from J, the junction contained 5 bases not matched to a gene. The V gene's germline CDR1 is GTSNPN and CDR2 SVGIG (reference sequence). The CDR3 DNA sequence: TGTGCCTGGAGGGGAGGACTAGCTAGCACAGATACGCAGTATTTT. Its translation is CAWRGGLASTDTQYF.

The rearrangement joins TRBV4-2 to TRBJ2-1, with TRBD2 matching over 14 bases. Germline V gives CDR1 LGHNA, CDR2 YNFKEQ. This CDR3 has 16 residues. The V and J ends lost 4 bases and 7 bases, in that order; junction bases with no gene match: 6. This CDR3 is CASSRGTSGSQNEQFF. The CDR3 bases are TGTGCCAGCAGCCGAGGGACTAGCGGGAGTCAAAATGAGCAGTTCTTC.

A few counts support this clone. The J gene is TRBJ2-7, the V gene TRBV10-1, with 7 nucleotides matching TRBD1. The germline CDR1 and CDR2 sequences are WNHNN and SYGVQD (reference sequence). V was clipped by 5 bases and J by 5 bases; unmatched bases: 6. The CDR3 loop spans 13 amino acids. The CDR3 DNA is TGCGCCAGCAGTCCTACAGGGGCCAACGAGCAGTACTTC. Translated: CASSPTGANEQYF.

This clone was counted a single time. CDR3 residues: CASSQGGVGYGRGYTF. The CDR3 DNA sequence: TGTGCCAGCAGCCAAGGGGGAGTAGGGTATGGTCGTGGCTACACCTTC. The chain recombines TRBV3-1 (or the pseudogene TRBV3-2) with TRBJ1-2, with D unclear. CDR3 length equals 16 residues. Deletions cut 1 base from V and 7 bases from J, with 19 bases between. In germline, CDR1 is LGHDT, CDR2 YNNKEL (reference sequence).

The chain is built from TRBV6-2 or TRBV6-3 and TRBJ2-7; the D gene is possibly TRBD2 (6 bases). Germline values: CDR1 MNHEY, CDR2 SVGEGT. The CDR3 has 15 residues. V lost 2 bases to trimming and J lost 0 bases, with 11 bases between them. Here the CDR3 reads CASSYEAGSSYEQYF. CDR3 sequence (DNA): TGTGCCAGCAGTTACGAGGCGGGGAGCTCCTACGAGCAGTACTTC.

The chain links TRBV7-2 to TRBJ1-2, with 7 bases fitting TRBD1. This CDR3 has 15 amino acids. Germline loops: CDR1 SGHTA, CDR2 FQGNSA. The junction had 13 bases not matched to a gene; V was cut back by 5 bases and J by 7 bases. The CDR3 nucleotides read TGTGCCAGCAGCCCAGCACAGGGGCCCGGCGGTGGCTACACCTTC. Protein sequence: CASSPAQGPGGGYTF.

This clone was detected only once. The genes are TRBV25-1 and TRBJ1-2; 9 nucleotides align to TRBD1. Germline loops: CDR1 MGHDK, CDR2 SYGVNS. The CDR3 loop spans 15 amino acids. Trimming took 5 bases from V and 4 from J; bases not matched to a gene: 8. In DNA, the CDR3 is TGTGCCAGCAGTAGCCCACAGGGGGCTGGCTATGGCTACACCTTC. This encodes CASSSPQGAGYGYTF.

This clone was recorded once. The V call is TRBV13, the J call TRBJ2-3; 13 bases align to TRBD2. Germline lookup yields CDR1 PRHDT and CDR2 FYEKMQ (reference sequence). The CDR3 spans 16 residues. J was trimmed by 5 bases and V by 4 bases; bases with no gene match: 6. Here the CDR3 DNA reads TGTGCCAGCAGCTCGGGACTAGCGGGAAGTAGAGATACGCAGTATTTT. Translated: CASSSGLAGSRDTQYF.

The CDR3 region has the DNA TGCAGCGTTGAAGATCGATGGACTGTTGTCACAGATACGCAGTATTTT. Translated, it gives CSVEDRWTVVTDTQYF. J is TRBJ2-3 and V is TRBV29-1, with D perhaps matching TRBD2 (5 bases). V lost 0 bases and J lost 2, with 15 bases in between. CDR3 length: 16 amino acids. CDR1 is SQVTM, CDR2 ANQGSEA, per germline.

The gene calls are TRBV9 and TRBJ1-2; D is undetermined. The V end was cut by 4 bases, the J end by 4 bases, with 14 bases between. Looked up from germline, CDR1 is SGDLS and CDR2 is YYNGEE. The CDR3 contains 14 residues. The CDR3 bases are TGTGCCAGCAGCACAGCGCATGCGGGCTATGGCTACACCTTC. Translating it yields CASSTAHAGYGYTF.